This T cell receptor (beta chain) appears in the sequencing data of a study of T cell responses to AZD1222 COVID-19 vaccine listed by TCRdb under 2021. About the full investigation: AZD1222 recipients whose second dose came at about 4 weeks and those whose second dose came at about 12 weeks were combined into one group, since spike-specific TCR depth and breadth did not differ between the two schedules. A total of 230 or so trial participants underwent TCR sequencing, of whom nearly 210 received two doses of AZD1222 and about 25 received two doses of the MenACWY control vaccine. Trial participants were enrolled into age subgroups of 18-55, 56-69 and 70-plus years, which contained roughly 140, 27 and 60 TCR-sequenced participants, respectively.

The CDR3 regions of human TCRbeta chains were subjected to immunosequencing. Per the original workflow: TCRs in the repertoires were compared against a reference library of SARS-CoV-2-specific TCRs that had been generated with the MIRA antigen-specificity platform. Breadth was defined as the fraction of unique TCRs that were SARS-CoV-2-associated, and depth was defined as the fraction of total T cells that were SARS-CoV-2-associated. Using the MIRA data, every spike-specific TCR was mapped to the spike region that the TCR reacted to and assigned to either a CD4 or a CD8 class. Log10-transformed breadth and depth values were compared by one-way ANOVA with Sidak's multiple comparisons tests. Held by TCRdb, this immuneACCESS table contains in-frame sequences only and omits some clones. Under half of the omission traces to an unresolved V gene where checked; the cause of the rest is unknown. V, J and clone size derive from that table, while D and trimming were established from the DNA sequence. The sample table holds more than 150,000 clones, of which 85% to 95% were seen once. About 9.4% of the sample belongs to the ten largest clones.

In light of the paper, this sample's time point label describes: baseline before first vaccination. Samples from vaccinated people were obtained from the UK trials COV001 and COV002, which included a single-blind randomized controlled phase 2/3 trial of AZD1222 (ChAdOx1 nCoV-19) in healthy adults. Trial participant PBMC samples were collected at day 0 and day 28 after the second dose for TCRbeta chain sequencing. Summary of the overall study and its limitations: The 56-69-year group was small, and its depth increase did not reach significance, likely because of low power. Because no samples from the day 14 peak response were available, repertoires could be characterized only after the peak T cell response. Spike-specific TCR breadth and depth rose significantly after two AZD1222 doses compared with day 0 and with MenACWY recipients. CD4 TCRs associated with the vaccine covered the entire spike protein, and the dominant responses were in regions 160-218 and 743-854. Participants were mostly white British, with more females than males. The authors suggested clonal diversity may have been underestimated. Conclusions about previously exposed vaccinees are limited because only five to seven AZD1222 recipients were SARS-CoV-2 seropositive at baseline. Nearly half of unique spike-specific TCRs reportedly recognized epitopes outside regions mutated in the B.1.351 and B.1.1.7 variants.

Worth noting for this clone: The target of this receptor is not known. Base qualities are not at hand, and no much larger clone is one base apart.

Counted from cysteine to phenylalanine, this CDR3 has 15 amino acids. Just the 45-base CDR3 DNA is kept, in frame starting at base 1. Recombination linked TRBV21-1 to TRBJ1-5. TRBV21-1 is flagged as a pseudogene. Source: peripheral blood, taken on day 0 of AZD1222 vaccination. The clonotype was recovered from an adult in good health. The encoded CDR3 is CASSKNSPSRLPQHF. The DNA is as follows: TGTGCCAGCAGCAAAAATAGCCCCTCGCGGCTGCCCCAGCATTTT.